A selection of T cell receptor beta chains follows, all from one sample in a study of blood T cell repertoires in COVID-19. The protocol was immunoSEQ multiplex PCR, while the TCRdb copy is restricted to in-frame clones and leaves out a portion. The data show around 80,000 clones, 65% to 85% seen once. Material: peripheral blood. Source of these receptors: a man aged 45-65 years with COVID-19, enrolled during active disease. Each CDR3 is given without its conserved first and last residue. The D gene is left open where the match is weak.

ASSLPGMYNEQF	TRBJ2-1	.	TRBV5-4	12
ATSWELAGNSYNEQF	TRBJ2-1	.	TRBV15	15
ASSLASSHEQY	TRBJ2-7	.	TRBV28	11
ASSQDRPGLYISYEQY	TRBJ2-7	TRBD2	TRBV3-1/TRBV3-2	16
ASSPQRHYKNIQY	TRBJ2-4	.	TRBV2	13
ASSSQERFFYGYT	TRBJ1-2	.	TRBV6-2/TRBV6-3	13
ASSTITGGVEKLF	TRBJ1-4	TRBD1	TRBV28	13
ASSMGSATDTQY	TRBJ2-3	.	TRBV19	12
ASSDSSGNTGELF	TRBJ2-2	.	TRBV6-4	13
ASDGGGSGANVLT	TRBJ2-6	.	TRBV5-1	13
ASSLNNRASAEAF	TRBJ1-1	.	TRBV7-3	13
ASSWGQAYTGELF	TRBJ2-2	TRBD1	TRBV7-2	13
ASRSTSKYNEQF	TRBJ2-1	TRBD2	TRBV28	12
ASRQQETQY	TRBJ2-5	.	TRBV7-2	9
AISESGRTSGYEQY	TRBJ2-7	TRBD2	TRBV10-3	14
ASSTTGDEQF	TRBJ2-1	.	TRBV11-1	10
ASSVQGTDTQY	TRBJ2-3	.	TRBV25-1	11
ASSPGGRDRGYT	TRBJ1-2	TRBD1	TRBV7-6	12
ASSLALEYEAF	TRBJ1-1	.	TRBV7-9	11
ASRPGGAGKINEQF	TRBJ2-1	TRBD2	TRBV28	14
ASSQGTSGSYNEQF	TRBJ2-1	TRBD2	TRBV4-2	14
ASSYIISTSLAGDEQF	TRBJ2-1	TRBD2	TRBV6-7	16
ASSLDGFRGDEQF	TRBJ2-1	TRBD2	TRBV11-3	13
ASSPEGLKYEQF	TRBJ2-1	TRBD2	TRBV5-1	12
AWSVNVGGTGQSPLH	TRBJ1-6	TRBD1	TRBV30	15
AIIGTGGTEAF	TRBJ1-1	TRBD1	TRBV10-3	11
ASSDTNRYSSYEQY	TRBJ2-7	.	TRBV5-1	14
ASSQGQGGTEAF	TRBJ1-1	TRBD1	TRBV14	12
ASSLSPLGLAEHSYEQY	TRBJ2-7	TRBD2	TRBV11-2	17
ASSEATGGGQPQH	TRBJ1-5	.	TRBV6-1	13
AGRNSGSPLH	TRBJ1-6	.	TRBV7-9	10
ASSYSLDRVYGYT	TRBJ1-2	TRBD1	TRBV6-5	13
ASSLRTSYEQY	TRBJ2-7	.	TRBV7-9	11
ASNTRGWSYEQY	TRBJ2-7	.	TRBV28	12
ASSRGLRTEAF	TRBJ1-1	.	TRBV28	11
ASSVGGVDDEQY	TRBJ2-7	.	TRBV9	12
ASSSTQAGEQY	TRBJ2-7	.	TRBV6-2/TRBV6-3	11
ASTASGTGGPYEQY	TRBJ2-7	TRBD1	TRBV5-5	14
ASSSTNRGIFYGYT	TRBJ1-2	TRBD1	TRBV19	14
ASSFLQGAGDTEAF	TRBJ1-1	TRBD1	TRBV27	14
ASRSGTGFADTQY	TRBJ2-3	TRBD1	TRBV5-1	13
ASYDSGLAGELF	TRBJ2-2	TRBD2	TRBV14	12
SVSNIPGTGGAGYGYT	TRBJ1-2	TRBD1	TRBV29-1	16
ASKRAGAMANTGELF	TRBJ2-2	TRBD2	TRBV7-9	15
ASSEAYFPGELF	TRBJ2-2	.	TRBV6-1	12
ASNQITGTSNEQF	TRBJ2-1	TRBD2	TRBV27	13
ASSTTGTSVVNEQF	TRBJ2-1	TRBD2	TRBV4-2	14
ASSTLQGDYGYT	TRBJ1-2	TRBD1	TRBV3-1/TRBV3-2	12
ASRRRTGEDQPQH	TRBJ1-5	.	TRBV2	13
ASSQDAGQGAGSPLH	TRBJ1-6	TRBD1	TRBV4-3	15
AISGNRDGYT	TRBJ1-2	.	TRBV10-3	10
ASSLQLREEKLF	TRBJ1-4	.	TRBV5-1	12
ASSGGLSHEQF	TRBJ2-1	.	TRBV7-3	11
ASSPRGARQPQH	TRBJ1-5	.	TRBV6-5	12
ASSESIDQETQY	TRBJ2-5	.	TRBV25-1	12
ASKGAQGNTEAF	TRBJ1-1	TRBD1	TRBV6-5	12
ASSVGTGGHLGELF	TRBJ2-2	TRBD1	TRBV9	14
ATSGGDHTGELF	TRBJ2-2	.	TRBV24-1	12
SAPRRDTQY	TRBJ2-3	.	TRBV20-1	9
ASSDQGSNQPQH	TRBJ1-5	.	TRBV2	12